The next 23 T cell receptor beta chains were all read from a single sample in a study of patients and donors after allogeneic stem cell transplantation. From the RT-PCR reads, TCRdb called clonotypes with MiXCR, one entry per CDR3 protein. The table records some 880,000 distinct CDR3 sequences, around 17% of them present only once. Sequencing input: blood, either unsorted or a sorted T cell fraction (not recorded which). These receptors originate from a human donor who was either an allogeneic HSCT recipient or a stem cell or donor lymphocyte infusion donor (not recorded which). It is not recorded whose cells these are; they may come from a transplant donor.

Remarks on this clonotype: This sequence may be a read error, since a much larger clone differs from it by one base. J is TRBJ2-3 and V is TRBV25-1; D not resolved. The CDR3 consists of 10 residues. Per the germline V gene, CDR1 is MGHDK and CDR2 is SYGVNS. V was cut by 3 bases and J by 6 bases, with 1 base left in between. As DNA, the CDR3 is TGTGCCAGCAGTGATGATACGCAGTATTTT. Translated, it gives CASSDDTQYF. The variable domain in full, with the rest retrieved from reference TRBV25-1 and TRBJ2-3, is EADIYQTPRYLVIGTGKKITLECSQTMGHDKMYWYQQDPGMELHLIHYSYGVNSTEKGDLSSESTVSRIRTEHFPLTLESARPSHTSQYLCASSDDTQYFGPGTRLTVL.

This clonotype has more than one count but fewer than ten. This rearrangement joins TRBV20-1 to TRBJ1-6; TRBD1 matches at 10 bases. CDR1 and CDR2 from the germline V gene are DFQATT and SNEGSKA (reference sequence). Germline trimming cut 6 bases from V and 9 bases from J; bases unmatched to any gene: 14. The CDR3 runs 16 residues. For the CDR3, the DNA is TGCAGTGCGACGACAGGGGGCCAGGAAAAATTTTCACCCCTCCACTTT. Its translation is CSATTGGQEKFSPLHF.

The V call is TRBV7-9, the J call TRBJ1-1; D is undetermined. The CDR3 runs 17 residues. Germline V gene lookup returns CDR1 SEHNR and CDR2 FQNEAQ (reference sequence). Between the trimmed V and J ends, which lost 1 base and 3 bases, there was a span of 18 bases. The CDR3 DNA is TGTGCCAGCAGCTTAGGGTTCTTGCAGAGTGGTGACACTGAAGCTTTCTTT. It specifies CASSLGFLQSGDTEAFF.

The chain combines TRBV24-1 with TRBJ1-2; TRBD1 aligns across 9 bases. V was pared by 3 bases and J by 7 bases, with 2 bases of the junction left unmatched. CDR1 and CDR2 (germline): KGHDR, SFDVKD. The CDR3 runs 13 residues. Here the CDR3 DNA reads TGTGCCACCAGTGATCCGGACAGGGGTGGCTACACCTTC. Amino acids: CATSDPDRGGYTF.

This sequence joins TRBV4-3 and TRBJ1-6, with a tentative D call TRBD1 (6 bases). The V end lost 0 bases, the J end lost 4 bases, and 13 bases lay between the germline ends. This CDR3 spans 17 amino acids. Germline CDR1 reads LGHNA; CDR2 reads YSLEER. CDR3 sequence: CASSQEQGGPYNSPLHF. Written as DNA, the CDR3 is TGCGCCAGCAGCCAAGAACAGGGTGGCCCTTATAATTCACCCCTCCACTTT.

The chain joins TRBV2 to TRBJ1-1; D remains ambiguous. CDR1 SNHLY and CDR2 FYNNEI come from the germline V gene. V lost 4 bases and J lost 11, with 17 bases in between. CDR3 length: 13 residues. CDR3 coding DNA: TGTGCCAGCAGTGCCGCCCGGCAGACGGAGGCTTTCTTT. This translates into CASSAARQTEAFF. Full variable domain (outside the CDR3, taken from reference TRBV2 and TRBJ1-1): EPEVTQTPSHQVTQMGQEVILRCVPISNHLYFYWYRQILGQKVEFLVSFYNNEISEKSEIFDDQFSVERPDGSNFTLKIRSTKLEDSAMYFCASSAARQTEAFFGQGTRLTVV.

This clonotype came up a few times. In DNA, the CDR3 is TGCAGCGTTGAAAAGACAGGGACCTACGAGCAGTACTTC. Translated: CSVEKTGTYEQYF. The chain employs TRBV29-1 and TRBJ2-7, with 7 bases identical to TRBD1. The CDR3 has 13 amino acids. Germline CDR1 SQVTM, CDR2 ANQGSEA. Trimming removed 2 bases from V and 2 bases from J; junction bases left unmatched: 3.

This clonotype was counted a few times. The chain employs TRBV20-1 and TRBJ1-1, with a possible D match to TRBD1 (6 bases). This CDR3 is built from 16 residues. Between the trimmed V and J ends, which lost 5 bases and 7 bases, there was a span of 26 bases. The germline V gene encodes CDR1 DFQATT and CDR2 SNEGSKA (reference sequence). The CDR3 protein is CSAGGGAQGPTGEAFF. Here the CDR3 DNA reads TGCAGTGCTGGAGGGGGGGCGCAGGGCCCGACGGGTGAAGCTTTCTTT.

This clonotype was seen a handful of times. The rearrangement joins TRBV5-1 to TRBJ1-4; no firm D call. The V gene's germline CDR1 is SGHRS and CDR2 YFSETQ. This CDR3 contains 14 residues. Trimming took off 4 bases at V and 5 bases at J, with 12 bases between the two ends. CDR3 bases: TGCGCCAGCAGCCAAGGACGGTCAAATGAAAAACTGTTTTTT. Residues: CASSQGRSNEKLFF.

This clonotype was counted a few times. This rearrangement joins TRBV7-8 to TRBJ1-2; 9 bases match TRBD1. CDR3 size: 16 residues. The V gene end was trimmed by 4 bases and the J gene end by 0 bases; junction bases not matched to a gene: 6. The germline V gene has CDR1 SGHVS and CDR2 FQNEAQ. The CDR3 DNA reads as TGTGCCAGCAGCTCAGACGGGACAGGGCCTAACTATGGCTACACCTTC. This encodes CASSSDGTGPNYGYTF.

The chain links TRBV7-2 to TRBJ1-2; TRBD1 might be the D (6 bases). The CDR3 consists of 14 residues. Trimming left V 4 bases short and J 8 bases short, with 17 bases between. CDR1 is SGHTA and CDR2 is FQGNSA in the germline V gene. CDR3 nucleotide sequence: TGTGCCAGCAGCTCCAGCCGGGACACAAGGGGCTACACCTTC. Its translation is CASSSSRDTRGYTF.

The chain recombines TRBV5-6 with TRBJ1-5; weak D call: TRBD1 (5 bases). Trimming removed 1 base at V and 3 bases at J, with 11 bases between. Germline V gene sequence: CDR1 SGHDT, CDR2 YYEEEE. The CDR3 runs 15 residues. The CDR3, as DNA: TGTGCCAGCAGCTTGTTTGGGACGAACAATCAGCCCCAGCATTTT. Amino acid sequence: CASSLFGTNNQPQHF.

Many counts were recorded for this clonotype. The chain is built from TRBV15 and TRBJ1-5; D might be TRBD1 (5 bases). The CDR3 covers 15 residues. CDR1 and CDR2 (germline): LNHNV, YYDKDF (reference sequence). Trimming cost V 0 bases and J 4 bases, with 10 bases left between them. In nucleotides, the CDR3 is TGTGCCACCAGCAGAGATCCCGGGGGGAATCAGCCCCAGCATTTT. Translating it yields CATSRDPGGNQPQHF.

This clonotype turned up a few times. The rearrangement uses TRBV20-1 and TRBJ2-7; D may match TRBD1 or TRBD2 (5 bases each). The CDR3 consists of 15 residues. The V and J ends lost 1 base and 6 bases respectively, with 19 bases between them. Germline assignment: CDR1 DFQATT and CDR2 SNEGSKA (reference sequence). The CDR3 sequence is CSARVPGPRRREQYF. For the CDR3, the DNA is TGCAGTGCTAGAGTCCCGGGACCCAGGAGGCGCGAGCAGTACTTC.

V gene TRBV25-1 combines with J gene TRBJ2-7, with 8 nucleotides matching TRBD2. The CDR3 totals 13 residues. CDR1 is MGHDK, CDR2 SYGVNS, per germline. The ends lost 5 bases at V and 6 bases at J; junction bases unmatched: 6. CDR3 amino acids: CASSPRTSPEQYF. The DNA of the CDR3 is TGTGCCAGCAGTCCTCGGACTAGCCCCGAGCAGTACTTC.

The rearrangement joins TRBV7-9 to TRBJ2-1; TRBD2 agrees at 7 bases. Losses at the gene ends were 3 bases for V and 6 bases for J; bases not matched to a gene: 5. This CDR3 comprises 14 residues. Germline V lookup: CDR1 SEHNR, CDR2 FQNEAQ (reference sequence). The CDR3 spells CASSFRGRGNEQFF. The CDR3, as DNA: TGTGCCAGCAGCTTCCGCGGGAGAGGCAATGAGCAGTTCTTC.

The sample holds a few counts of this clonotype. V is TRBV5-6 and J is TRBJ1-1; D gene ambiguous. CDR1 is SGHDT and CDR2 is YYEEEE in the germline V gene. Trimming took 0 bases from V and 4 from J, leaving 16 bases between them. The CDR3 extends over 16 amino acids. CDR3 in DNA: TGTGCCAGCAGCTTGGACTACGGCCGCCGCGTCACTGAAGCTTTCTTT. Protein product: CASSLDYGRRVTEAFF. Filled out from reference TRBV5-6 and TRBJ1-1, the complete variable domain reads DAGVTQSPTHLIKTRGQQVTLRCSPKSGHDTVSWYQQALGQGPQFIFQYYEEEERQRGNFPDRFSGHQFPNYSSELNVNALLLGDSALYLCASSLDYGRRVTEAFFGQGTRLTVV.

This clonotype came up a few times. The chain uses TRBV7-2 and TRBJ1-1; 7 bases are shared with TRBD1. The CDR3 runs 13 residues. Losses at the gene ends were 1 base for V and 9 bases for J; bases not matched to a gene: 5. Germline CDR1 SGHTA, CDR2 FQGNSA. The CDR3 region has the DNA TGTGCCAGCAGCTTAGGACAGGGCGGCAAAGCTTTCTTT. Encoded protein: CASSLGQGGKAFF.

This clonotype came up a few times. The chain is built from TRBV18 and TRBJ2-5, with 9 bases fitting TRBD2. Germline CDR1 is KGHSH and CDR2 is LQKENI. V gave up 4 bases and J gave up 2 bases; unmatched junction bases: 5. This CDR3 is built from 15 residues. CDR3 sequence reads: CASSRDAGGQETQYF. The CDR3, as DNA: TGTGCCAGCTCACGTGATGCGGGGGGGCAAGAGACCCAGTACTTC.

V gene TRBV5-1 combines with J gene TRBJ2-1; D is unclear. The V end was cut by 3 bases, the J end by 9 bases, with 10 bases between. Germline loops: CDR1 SGHRS, CDR2 YFSETQ. The CDR3 length is 12 residues. The CDR3 sequence is CASSSVASEQFF. Written as DNA, the CDR3 is TGCGCCAGCAGCTCCGTTGCCAGTGAGCAGTTCTTC.

This chain connects TRBV7-3 to TRBJ2-1; no definite D call. This CDR3 comprises 13 residues. V shed 1 base and J shed 6 bases, with 7 bases lying between them. The germline V gene encodes CDR1 SGHTA and CDR2 FQGTGA. The CDR3 spells CASSLMRLNEQFF. DNA of the CDR3: TGTGCCAGCAGCTTAATGAGACTCAATGAGCAGTTCTTC.

The table lists this clonotype with many counts. In DNA form, the CDR3 reads TGTGCCAGCAGCCAAAGAATCCGGAACCCCTACGAGCAGTACTTC. Translation gives CASSQRIRNPYEQYF. The rearrangement joins TRBV3-1 to TRBJ2-7; D is ambiguous. Germline CDR1 LGHDT, CDR2 YNNKEL (reference sequence). There are 15 residues in the CDR3. Trimming cost V 2 bases and J 2 bases, with 13 bases left between them.

This clonotype was counted a few times. The chain links TRBV3-1 to TRBJ2-1, with 7 nucleotides matching TRBD1. The CDR3 has 17 amino acids. V shed 1 base and J 1 base; nucleotides not matched to a gene: 7. Germline values: CDR1 LGHDT, CDR2 YNNKEL (reference sequence). The CDR3 loop reads CASSQVRQGGSYNEQFF. CDR3 DNA: TGTGCCAGCAGCCAAGTGAGACAGGGTGGGTCCTACAATGAGCAGTTCTTC.